This T cell receptor (beta chain) was captured by sequencing in a study of T cell responses to AZD1222 COVID-19 vaccine. Study context: Recipients boosted at about 4 weeks or about 12 weeks are pooled. Study outcomes and limitations: The donors showed a predominance of white British ancestry and of females, with possible underestimation of clonal diversity. Baseline seropositivity occurred in only a handful of AZD1222 recipients. Once two AZD1222 doses were given, Spike-specific TCR breadth and depth went up.

Trimming removed 5 bases from V and 4 bases from J, with 11 bases in between. Germline V gene data show CDR1 as SGHNT and CDR2 as YENEEA. There are 13 residues in the CDR3. Produced via immunoSEQ multiplex PCR; TCRdb's table is partial and in-frame only. The table lists some 140,000 clones, roughly 90% of them singletons. About this clone itself: The antigen is unknown.

The chain joins TRBV11-3 to TRBJ1-1; D possibly corresponds to TRBD1 (5 bases). The receptor's source is an adult in good health. The sequencing here drew on peripheral blood, taken on day 0 of AZD1222 vaccination. CDR3 nucleotides: TGTGCCAGCAGCGCCAGGGAGGGCACTGAAGCTTTCTTT. This translates into CASSAREGTEAFF.